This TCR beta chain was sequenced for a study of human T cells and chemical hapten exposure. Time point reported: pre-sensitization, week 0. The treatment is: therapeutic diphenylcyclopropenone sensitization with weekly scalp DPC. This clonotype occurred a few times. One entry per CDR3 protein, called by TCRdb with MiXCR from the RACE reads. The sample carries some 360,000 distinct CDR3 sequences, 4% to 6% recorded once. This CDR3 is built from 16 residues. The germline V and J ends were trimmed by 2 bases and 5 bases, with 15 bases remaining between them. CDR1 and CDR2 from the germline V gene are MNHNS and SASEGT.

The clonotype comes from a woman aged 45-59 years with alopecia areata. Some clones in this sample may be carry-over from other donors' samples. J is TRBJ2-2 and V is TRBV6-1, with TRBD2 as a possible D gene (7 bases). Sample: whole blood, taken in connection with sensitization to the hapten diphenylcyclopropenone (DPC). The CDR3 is CASSELAGAGTGELFF. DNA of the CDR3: TGTGCCAGCAGTGAATTGGCGGGGGCTGGGACCGGGGAGCTGTTTTTT.